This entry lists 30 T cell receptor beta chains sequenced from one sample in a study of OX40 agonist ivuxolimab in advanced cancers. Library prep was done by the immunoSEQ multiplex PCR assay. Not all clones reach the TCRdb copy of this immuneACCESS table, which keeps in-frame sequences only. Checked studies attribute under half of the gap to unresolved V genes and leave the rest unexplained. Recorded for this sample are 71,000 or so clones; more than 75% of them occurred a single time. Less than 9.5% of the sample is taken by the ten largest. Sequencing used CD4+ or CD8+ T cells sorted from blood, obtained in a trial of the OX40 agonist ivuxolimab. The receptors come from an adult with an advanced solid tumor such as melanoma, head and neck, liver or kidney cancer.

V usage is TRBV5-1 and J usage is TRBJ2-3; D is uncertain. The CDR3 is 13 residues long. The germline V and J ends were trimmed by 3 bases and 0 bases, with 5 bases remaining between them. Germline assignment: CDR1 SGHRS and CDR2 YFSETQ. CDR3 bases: TGCGCCAGCAGCTCGGCCAGCACAGATACGCAGTATTTT. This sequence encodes CASSSASTDTQYF.

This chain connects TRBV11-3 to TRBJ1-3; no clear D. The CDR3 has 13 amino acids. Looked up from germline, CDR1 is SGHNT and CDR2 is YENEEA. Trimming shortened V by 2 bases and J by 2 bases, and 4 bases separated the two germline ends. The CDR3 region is CASSLSPGNTIYF. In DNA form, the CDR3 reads TGTGCCAGCAGCTTAAGCCCTGGAAACACCATATATTTT.

CDR3 protein: CASGEASGSHEQFF. The CDR3 DNA is TGTGCCAGCGGTGAGGCTAGCGGGAGCCATGAGCAGTTCTTC. The rearrangement joins TRBV6-6 to TRBJ2-1, with 10 bases fitting TRBD2. Germline V gene lookup returns CDR1 MNHNY and CDR2 SVGAGI (reference sequence). The CDR3 sequence is 14 residues long. Trimming cost V 8 bases and J 8 bases; bases outside gene matches: 9.

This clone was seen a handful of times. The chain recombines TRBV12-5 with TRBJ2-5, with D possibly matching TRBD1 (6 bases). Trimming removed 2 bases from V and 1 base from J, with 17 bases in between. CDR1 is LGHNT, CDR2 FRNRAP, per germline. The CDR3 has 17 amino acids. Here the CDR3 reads CASGLSPGARGQETQYF. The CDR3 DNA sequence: TGTGCTAGTGGTTTGTCTCCAGGGGCGAGGGGCCAAGAGACCCAGTACTTC.

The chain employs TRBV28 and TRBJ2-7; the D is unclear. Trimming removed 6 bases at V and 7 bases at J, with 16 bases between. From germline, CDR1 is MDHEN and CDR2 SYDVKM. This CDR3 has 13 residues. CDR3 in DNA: TGTGCCAGCAGCTTAGGTGTCTCCCGAGAGCAGTACGTC. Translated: CASSLGVSREQYV.

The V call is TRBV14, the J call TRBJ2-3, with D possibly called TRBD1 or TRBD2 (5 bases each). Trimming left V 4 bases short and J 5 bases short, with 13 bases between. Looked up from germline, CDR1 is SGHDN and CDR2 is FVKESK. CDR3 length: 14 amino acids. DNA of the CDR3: TGTGCCAGCAGCCCTATCACGGGGCAAGATACGCAGTATTTT. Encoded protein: CASSPITGQDTQYF.

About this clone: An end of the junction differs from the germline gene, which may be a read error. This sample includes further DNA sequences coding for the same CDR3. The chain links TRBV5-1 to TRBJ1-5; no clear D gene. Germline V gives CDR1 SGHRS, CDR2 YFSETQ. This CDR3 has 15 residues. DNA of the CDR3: TGCGCCAGCAGCTTGGAAAACAGTTTAAATCAACCCCAGCATTTT. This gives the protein CASSLENSLNQPQHF.

The CDR3 sequence is CASSLGGSEGGLEAFF. CDR3 nucleotide sequence: TGTGCCAGCAGCTTAGGGGGGTCCGAGGGAGGACTTGAAGCTTTCTTT. The V call is TRBV7-9, the J call TRBJ1-1, with D maybe TRBD1 (5 bases). V was pared by 1 base and J by 7 bases, with 19 bases between. The CDR3 consists of 16 residues. In germline, CDR1 is SEHNR, CDR2 FQNEAQ (reference sequence).

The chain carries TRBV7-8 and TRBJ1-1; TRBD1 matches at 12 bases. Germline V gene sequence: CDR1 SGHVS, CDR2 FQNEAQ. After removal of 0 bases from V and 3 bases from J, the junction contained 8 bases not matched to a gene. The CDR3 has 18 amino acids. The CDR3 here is CASSLAGQGAVWDTEAFF. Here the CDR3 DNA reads TGTGCCAGCAGCTTAGCGGGACAGGGGGCCGTTTGGGACACTGAAGCTTTCTTT.

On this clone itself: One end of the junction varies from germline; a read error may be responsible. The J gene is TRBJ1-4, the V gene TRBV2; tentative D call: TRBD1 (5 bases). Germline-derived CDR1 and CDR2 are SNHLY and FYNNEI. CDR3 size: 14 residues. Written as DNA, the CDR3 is TGTGCCAGCGGTGACGAGGTCGGGGGTGAAAAACTGTTTTTT. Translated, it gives CASGDEVGGEKLFF.

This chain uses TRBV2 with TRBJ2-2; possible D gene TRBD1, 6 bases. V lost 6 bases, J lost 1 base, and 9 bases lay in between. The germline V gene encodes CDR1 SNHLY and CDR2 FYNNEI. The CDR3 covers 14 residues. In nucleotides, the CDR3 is TGTGCCAGCAGGTTGGACAGGAACACCGGGGAGCTGTTTTTT. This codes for CASRLDRNTGELFF.

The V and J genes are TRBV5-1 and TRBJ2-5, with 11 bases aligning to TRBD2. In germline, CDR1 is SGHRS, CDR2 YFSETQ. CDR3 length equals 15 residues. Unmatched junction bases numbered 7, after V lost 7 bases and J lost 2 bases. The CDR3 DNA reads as TGCGCCAGCTATAGCGGGAGGGGGGATCAAGAGACCCAGTACTTC. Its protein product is CASYSGRGDQETQYF.

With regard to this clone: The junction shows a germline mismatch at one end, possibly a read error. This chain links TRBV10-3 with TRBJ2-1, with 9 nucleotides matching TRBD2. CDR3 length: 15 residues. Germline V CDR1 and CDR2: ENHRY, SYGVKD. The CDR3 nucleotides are TGTGCCAGCAGTCTTACTAGCGGGCCTAACAATGAGCAGTTCTTC. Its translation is CASSLTSGPNNEQFF.

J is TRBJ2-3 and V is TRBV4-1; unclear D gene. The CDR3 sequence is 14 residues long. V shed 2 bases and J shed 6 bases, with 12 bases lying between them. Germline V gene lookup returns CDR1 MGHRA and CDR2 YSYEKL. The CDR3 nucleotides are TGCGCCAGCAGCCAACAGGAAGCTTTCGATACGCAGTATTTT. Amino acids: CASSQQEAFDTQYF.

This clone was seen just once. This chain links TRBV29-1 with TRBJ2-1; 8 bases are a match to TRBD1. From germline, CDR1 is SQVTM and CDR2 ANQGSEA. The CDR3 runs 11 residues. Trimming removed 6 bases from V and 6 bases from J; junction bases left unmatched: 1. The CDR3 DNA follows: TGCAGCGTCGGACAGGGCAATGAGCAGTTCTTC. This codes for CSVGQGNEQFF.

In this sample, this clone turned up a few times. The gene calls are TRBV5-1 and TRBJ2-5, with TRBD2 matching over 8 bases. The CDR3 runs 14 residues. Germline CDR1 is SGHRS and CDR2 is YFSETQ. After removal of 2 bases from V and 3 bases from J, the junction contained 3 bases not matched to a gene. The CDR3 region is CASSLEREKETQYF. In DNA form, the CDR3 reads TGCGCCAGCAGCTTAGAGCGGGAGAAAGAGACCCAGTACTTC. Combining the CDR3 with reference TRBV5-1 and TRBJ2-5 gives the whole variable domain KAGVTQTPRYLIKTRGQQVTLSCSPISGHRSVSWYQQTPGQGLQFLFEYFSETQRNKGNFPGRFSGRQFSNSRSEMNVSTLELGDSALYLCASSLEREKETQYFGPGTRLLVL.

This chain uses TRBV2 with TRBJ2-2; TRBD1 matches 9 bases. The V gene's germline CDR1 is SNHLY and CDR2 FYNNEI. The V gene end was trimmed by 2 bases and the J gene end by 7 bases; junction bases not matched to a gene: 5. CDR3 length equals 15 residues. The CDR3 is CASSERDRDIGELFF. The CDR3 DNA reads TGTGCCAGCAGTGAACGGGACAGGGATATCGGGGAGCTGTTTTTT. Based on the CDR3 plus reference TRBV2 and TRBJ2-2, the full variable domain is EPEVTQTPSHQVTQMGQEVILRCVPISNHLYFYWYRQILGQKVEFLVSFYNNEISEKSEIFDDQFSVERPDGSNFTLKIRSTKLEDSAMYFCASSERDRDIGELFFGEGSRLTVL.

The CDR3 DNA follows: TGTGCCAGCATCTCCGGGACAGGGGGCCAGGGTGAGCAGTTCTTC. It specifies CASISGTGGQGEQFF. The genes are TRBV2 and TRBJ2-1; the match to TRBD1 covers 12 bases. V lost 7 bases and J lost 9; bases outside the gene matches: 10. CDR3 length equals 15 residues. The germline gives CDR1 SNHLY, CDR2 FYNNEI.

The CDR3 bases are TGTGCCACTAAAGGGGCGGCCCAAGAGACCCAGTACTTC. Its protein product is CATKGAAQETQYF. The V gene is TRBV27, the J gene TRBJ2-5, with a possible D match to TRBD1 (5 bases). V lost 10 bases, J lost 1 base, and 13 bases lay in between. The CDR3 totals 13 residues. Germline CDR1 MNHEY, CDR2 SMNVEV (reference sequence).

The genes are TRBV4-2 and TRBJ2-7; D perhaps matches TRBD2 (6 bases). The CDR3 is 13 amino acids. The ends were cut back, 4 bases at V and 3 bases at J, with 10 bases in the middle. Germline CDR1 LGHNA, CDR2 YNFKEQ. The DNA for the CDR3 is TGTGCCAGCAGCCTCGGGACTGGCTACGAGCAGTACTTC. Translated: CASSLGTGYEQYF.

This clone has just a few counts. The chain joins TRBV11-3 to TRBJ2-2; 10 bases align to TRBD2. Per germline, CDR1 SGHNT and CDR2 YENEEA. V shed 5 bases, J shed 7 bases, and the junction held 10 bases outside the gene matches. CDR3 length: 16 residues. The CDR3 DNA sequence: TGTGCCAGCAGCCCCCGAGGGCTAGCGGGAGTCGGGGAGCTGTTTTTT. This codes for CASSPRGLAGVGELFF.

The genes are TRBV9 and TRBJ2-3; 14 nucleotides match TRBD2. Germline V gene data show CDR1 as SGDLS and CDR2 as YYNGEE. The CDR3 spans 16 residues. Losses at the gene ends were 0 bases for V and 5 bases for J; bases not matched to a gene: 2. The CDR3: CASSVGLAGGQDTQYF. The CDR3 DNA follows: TGTGCCAGCAGCGTAGGACTAGCGGGGGGGCAAGATACGCAGTATTTT.

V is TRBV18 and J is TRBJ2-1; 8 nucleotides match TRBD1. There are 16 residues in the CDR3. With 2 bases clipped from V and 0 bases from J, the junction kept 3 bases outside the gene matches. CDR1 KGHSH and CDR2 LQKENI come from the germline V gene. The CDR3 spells CASSPWTGSSYNEQFF. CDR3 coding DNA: TGTGCCAGCTCACCATGGACAGGGAGCTCCTACAATGAGCAGTTCTTC.

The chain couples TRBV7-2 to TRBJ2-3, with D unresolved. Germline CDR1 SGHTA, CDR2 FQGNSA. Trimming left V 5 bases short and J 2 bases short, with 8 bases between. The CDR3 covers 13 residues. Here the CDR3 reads CASSQASTDTQYF. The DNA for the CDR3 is TGTGCCAGCAGCCAGGCATCCACAGATACGCAGTATTTT.

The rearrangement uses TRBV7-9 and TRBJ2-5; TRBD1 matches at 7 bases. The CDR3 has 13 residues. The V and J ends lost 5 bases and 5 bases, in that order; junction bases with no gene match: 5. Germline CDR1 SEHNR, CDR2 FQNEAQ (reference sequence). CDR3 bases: TGTGCCAGCAGCGCGACAGGGCGGGAGACCCAGTACTTC. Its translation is CASSATGRETQYF.

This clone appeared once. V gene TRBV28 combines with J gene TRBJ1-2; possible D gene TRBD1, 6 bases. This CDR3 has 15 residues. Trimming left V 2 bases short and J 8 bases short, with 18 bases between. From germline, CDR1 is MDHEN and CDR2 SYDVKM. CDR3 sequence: CASSLREMGARGYTF. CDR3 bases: TGTGCCAGCAGTTTAAGGGAGATGGGGGCGCGGGGCTACACCTTC.

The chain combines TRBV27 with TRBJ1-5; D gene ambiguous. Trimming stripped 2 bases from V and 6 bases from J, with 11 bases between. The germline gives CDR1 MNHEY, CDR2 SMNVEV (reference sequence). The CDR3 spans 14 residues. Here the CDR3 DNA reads TGTGCCAGCAGTTTAGGGTTCGGGCCTCAGCCCCAGCATTTT. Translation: CASSLGFGPQPQHF.

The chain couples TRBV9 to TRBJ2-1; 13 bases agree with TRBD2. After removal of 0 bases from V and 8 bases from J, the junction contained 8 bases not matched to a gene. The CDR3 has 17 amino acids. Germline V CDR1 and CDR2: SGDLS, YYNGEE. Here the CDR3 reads CASSVVSGLAGLDEQFF. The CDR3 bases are TGTGCCAGCAGCGTAGTCTCGGGACTAGCGGGGTTGGATGAGCAGTTCTTC.

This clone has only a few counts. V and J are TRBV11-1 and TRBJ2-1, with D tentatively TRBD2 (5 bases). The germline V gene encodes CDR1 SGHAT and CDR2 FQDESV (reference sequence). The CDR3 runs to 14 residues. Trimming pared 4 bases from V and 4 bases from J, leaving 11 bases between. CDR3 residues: CASSSLRGYNEQFF. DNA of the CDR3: TGTGCCAGCAGCTCGCTCCGAGGGTACAATGAGCAGTTCTTC.

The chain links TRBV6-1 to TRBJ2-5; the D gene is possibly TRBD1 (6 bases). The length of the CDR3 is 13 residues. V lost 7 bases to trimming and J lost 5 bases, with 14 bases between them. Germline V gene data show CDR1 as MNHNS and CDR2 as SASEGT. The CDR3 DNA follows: TGTGCCAGCAAGTTCGGGCAGGGGGAGACCCAGTACTTC. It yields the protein CASKFGQGETQYF.